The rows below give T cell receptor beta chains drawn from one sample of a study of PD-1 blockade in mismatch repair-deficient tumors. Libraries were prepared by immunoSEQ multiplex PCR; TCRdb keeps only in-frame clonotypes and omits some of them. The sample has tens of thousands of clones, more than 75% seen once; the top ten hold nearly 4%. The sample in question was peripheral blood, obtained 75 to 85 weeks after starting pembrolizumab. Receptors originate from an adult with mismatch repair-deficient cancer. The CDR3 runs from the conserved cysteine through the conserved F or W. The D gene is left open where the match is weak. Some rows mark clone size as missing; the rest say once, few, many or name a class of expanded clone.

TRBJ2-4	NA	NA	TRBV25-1	CASSGIVLAKNIQYF	TGTGCCAGCAGTGGCATCGTACTAGCCAAAAACATTCAGTACTTC
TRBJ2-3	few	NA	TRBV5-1	CASSLYSGAADTQYF	TGCGCCAGCAGCTTGTACTCGGGAGCGGCAGATACGCAGTATTTT
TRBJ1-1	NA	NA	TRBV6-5	CASSYWGNTEAFF	TGTGCCAGCAGTTACTGGGGGAACACTGAAGCTTTCTTT
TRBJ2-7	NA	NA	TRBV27	CASSLQGRGIHEQYF	TGTGCCAGCAGTTTACAGGGGCGCGGTATCCACGAGCAGTACTTC
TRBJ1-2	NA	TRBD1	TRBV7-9	CASSSQGAGGYTF	TGTGCCAGCAGCTCGCAGGGGGCCGGTGGCTACACCTTC
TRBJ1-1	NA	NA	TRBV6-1	CASSEEDGMNTEAFF	TGTGCCAGCAGTGAAGAGGACGGAATGAACACTGAAGCTTTCTTT
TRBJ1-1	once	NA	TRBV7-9	CASSQVVANTEAFF	TGTGCCAGCAGCCAGGTGGTGGCAAACACTGAAGCTTTCTTT
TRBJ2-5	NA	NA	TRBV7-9	CASSLVSAGQETQYF	TGTGCCAGCAGCTTAGTGAGCGCGGGCCAAGAGACCCAGTACTTC
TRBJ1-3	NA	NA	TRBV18	CASSPDLSSGNTIYF	TGTGCCAGCTCACCAGACCTATCCTCTGGAAACACCATATATTTT
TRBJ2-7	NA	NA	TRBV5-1	CASRPDTGSYEQYF	TGCGCCAGCAGACCAGACACTGGTTCCTACGAGCAGTACTTC
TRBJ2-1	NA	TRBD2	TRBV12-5	CASGFTPGGGISYNEQFF	TGTGCTAGTGGCTTTACCCCCGGCGGGGGTATTTCCTACAATGAGCAGTTCTTC